A single sample gave rise to the 17 T cell receptor beta chains below, sequenced in a study of T cell therapy after organ transplantation. Repertoires were generated with immunoSEQ multiplex PCR, while TCRdb's copy carries only in-frame clones and drops some. The table lists approximately 22,000 clones, 84% of them singletons. As to time point: 20-29 weeks after completion of therapy. Antigen specificity for these receptors is unknown. The sequences come from CD8+ T cells from blood, collected after autologous CMV-specific T cell therapy. All receptors come from a human patient who had received a solid organ transplant and had CMV disease. Among the T cells, some may be from the graft donor.

This sequence joins TRBV15 and TRBJ1-2; weak D call: TRBD1 (5 bases). The CDR3 has 14 residues. CDR1 is LNHNV and CDR2 is YYDKDF in the germline V gene (reference sequence). Trimming removed 5 bases at V and 7 bases at J, with 17 bases between. The CDR3 protein is CATSGGGRELGYTF. The CDR3 DNA sequence: TGTGCCACCAGCGGGGGAGGGAGGGAGCTTGGCTACACCTTC.

V usage is TRBV25-1 and J usage is TRBJ1-4, with D possibly being TRBD1 (5 bases). V was cut by 2 bases and J by 8 bases, with 12 bases left in between. The CDR3 spans 14 residues. Per germline, CDR1 MGHDK and CDR2 SYGVNS. CDR3 in DNA: TGTGCCAGCAGTGAAGAGGGGTCTGGGGAAAAACTGTTTTTT. It specifies CASSEEGSGEKLFF.

V usage is TRBV4-2 and J usage is TRBJ1-2, with TRBD1 as a possible D gene (6 bases). Germline V gene data show CDR1 as LGHNA and CDR2 as YNFKEQ. CDR3 size: 14 residues. V lost 1 base and J lost 3, with 9 bases in between. The CDR3 spells CASSQVGQYYGYTF. The CDR3 DNA follows: TGTGCCAGCAGCCAAGTTGGACAGTACTATGGCTACACCTTC.

This chain links TRBV9 with TRBJ2-7; D perhaps matches TRBD2 (5 bases). V was clipped by 1 base and J by 2 bases, with 10 bases between them. Germline CDR1 and CDR2: SGDLS and YYNGEE. This CDR3 comprises 14 residues. CDR3 sequence (DNA): TGTGCCAGCAGCGTATCAACCGGGACCTACGAGCAGTACTTC. Translated: CASSVSTGTYEQYF.

This chain uses TRBV4-3 with TRBJ1-4, with D unclear. Trimming shortened V by 0 bases and J by 8 bases, and 10 bases separated the two germline ends. From germline, CDR1 is LGHNA and CDR2 YSLEER. This CDR3 has 14 amino acids. CDR3 residues: CASSQDWGYEKLFF. The CDR3 DNA follows: TGCGCCAGCAGCCAAGATTGGGGTTACGAAAAACTGTTTTTT.

The J gene is TRBJ1-2, the V gene TRBV11-2; unclear D gene. V lost 4 bases to trimming and J lost 0 bases, with 12 bases between them. CDR1 and CDR2 from the germline V gene are SGHAT and FQNNGV. The CDR3 length is 15 residues. CDR3 DNA sequence: TGTGCCAGCAGCTCACCGGAGAGCTCTAACTATGGCTACACCTTC. Encoded protein: CASSSPESSNYGYTF. The entire variable domain, with the rest obtained from reference TRBV11-2 and TRBJ1-2, is as follows: EAGVAQSPRYKIIEKRQSVAFWCNPISGHATLYWYQQILGQGPKLLIQFQNNGVVDDSQLPKDRFSAERLKGVDSTLKIQPAKLEDSAVYLCASSSPESSNYGYTFGSGTRLTVV.

The genes are TRBV7-3 and TRBJ2-1, with TRBD2 matching 8 bases. The V segment lost 5 bases and the J segment 4 bases; nucleotides outside the gene matches: 7. The CDR3 totals 15 residues. Germline loops: CDR1 SGHTA, CDR2 FQGTGA. The CDR3 protein is CASSDAASGYNEQFF. CDR3 DNA sequence: TGTGCCAGCAGCGACGCTGCTAGCGGGTACAATGAGCAGTTCTTC.

This clone was recorded only once. This chain connects TRBV4-2 to TRBJ2-5, with D maybe TRBD1 (6 bases). CDR3 length: 13 residues. The V gene's germline CDR1 is LGHNA and CDR2 YNFKEQ. Deletions cut 1 base from V and 4 bases from J, with 7 bases between. The CDR3 is CASSQVQGETQYF. The CDR3, as DNA: TGTGCCAGCAGCCAAGTACAGGGAGAGACCCAGTACTTC.

The chain recombines TRBV11-3 with TRBJ2-1; 11 positions agree with TRBD1. The junction had 3 bases not matched to a gene; V was cut back by 5 bases and J by 6 bases. The germline gives CDR1 SGHNT, CDR2 YENEEA. The length of the CDR3 is 14 residues. CDR3 DNA: TGTGCCAGCAGCGGACAGGGGGCGTCCAATGAGCAGTTCTTC. This codes for CASSGQGASNEQFF.

This chain uses TRBV7-9 with TRBJ1-3, with D uncertain. With 5 bases removed from V and 8 bases from J, the gap between germline ends came to 10 bases. Germline CDR1 is SEHNR and CDR2 is FQNEAQ (reference sequence). The CDR3 covers 12 residues. Here the CDR3 reads CASSPQIHTIYF. In DNA, the CDR3 is TGTGCCAGCAGCCCACAGATCCACACCATATATTTT.

The chain uses TRBV11-2 and TRBJ2-3; 13 nucleotides agree with TRBD2. V gave up 3 bases and J gave up 2 bases; unmatched junction bases: 5. Germline V lookup: CDR1 SGHAT, CDR2 FQNNGV. CDR3 length: 17 amino acids. The CDR3 nucleotides are TGTGCCAGCAGCTTGGGGACTAGCGGGGCCTACACAGATACGCAGTATTTT. Its protein product is CASSLGTSGAYTDTQYF.

The chain couples TRBV6-5 to TRBJ2-7; D gene unclear. Germline loops: CDR1 MNHEY, CDR2 SVGAGI. The CDR3 extends over 13 amino acids. The germline V and J ends were trimmed by 6 bases and 4 bases, with 13 bases remaining between them. The CDR3 coding sequence is TGTGCCAGCAGACCCTCGCGAATTTACGAGCAGTACTTC. Its translation is CASRPSRIYEQYF.

The chain combines TRBV6-6 with TRBJ1-2, with 8 bases that match TRBD1. The CDR3 has 16 residues. Trimming took 5 bases from V and 8 from J; bases not matched to a gene: 16. In germline, CDR1 is MNHNY, CDR2 SVGAGI (reference sequence). CDR3 in DNA: TGTGCCAGCAGTCAGCAGTGGACAGGGCTACGCCAAGGCTACACCTTC. Its protein product is CASSQQWTGLRQGYTF.

The chain combines TRBV27 with TRBJ2-1; 8 bases align to TRBD2. Germline values: CDR1 MNHEY, CDR2 SMNVEV (reference sequence). This CDR3 spans 16 amino acids. Unmatched junction bases numbered 8, after V lost 5 bases and J lost 2 bases. CDR3 DNA: TGTGCCAGCAGTACCCGGACTAGCTACCCCTACAATGAGCAGTTCTTC. Its protein product is CASSTRTSYPYNEQFF.

The rearrangement uses TRBV5-5 and TRBJ2-7; either TRBD1 or TRBD2 may supply D (5 bases each). Trimming removed 7 bases from V and 4 bases from J, with 15 bases in between. In germline, CDR1 is SGHKS, CDR2 YYEKEE (reference sequence). The CDR3 contains 13 residues. CDR3 amino acids: CASHDGAMYEQYF. CDR3 DNA: TGTGCCAGCCATGACGGGGCCATGTACGAGCAGTACTTC.

The rearrangement links TRBV27 to TRBJ2-7; tentatively, D is TRBD1 or TRBD2 (5 bases each). V was pared by 7 bases and J by 4 bases, with 20 bases between. Germline V gene sequence: CDR1 MNHEY, CDR2 SMNVEV (reference sequence). The CDR3 contains 15 residues. Written as DNA, the CDR3 is TGTGCCAGCACCCCAGCCTCCGGGACGGATTACGAGCAGTACTTC. Translating it yields CASTPASGTDYEQYF.

The chain couples TRBV5-1 to TRBJ2-7; possible D gene TRBD1, 5 bases. Trimming removed 7 bases from V and 5 bases from J, with 22 bases in between. There are 15 residues in the CDR3. Germline V lookup: CDR1 SGHRS, CDR2 YFSETQ. In nucleotides, the CDR3 is TGCGCCAGCCGCCTGAGACAGCCACCTTCGGACGAGCAGTACTTC. Its translation: CASRLRQPPSDEQYF.